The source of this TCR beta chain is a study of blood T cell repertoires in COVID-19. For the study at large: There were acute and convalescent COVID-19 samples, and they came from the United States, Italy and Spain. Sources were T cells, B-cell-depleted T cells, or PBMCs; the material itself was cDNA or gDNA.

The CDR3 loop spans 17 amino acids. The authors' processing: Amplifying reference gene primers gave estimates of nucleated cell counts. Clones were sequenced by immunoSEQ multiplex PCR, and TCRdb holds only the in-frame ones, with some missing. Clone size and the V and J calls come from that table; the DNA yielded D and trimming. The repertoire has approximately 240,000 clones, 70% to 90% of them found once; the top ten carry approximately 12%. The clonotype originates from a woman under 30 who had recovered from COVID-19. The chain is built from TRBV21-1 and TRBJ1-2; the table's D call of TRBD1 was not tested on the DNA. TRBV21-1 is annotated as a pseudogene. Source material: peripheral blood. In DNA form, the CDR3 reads TGTGCCAGCATCAATCGGGGACCGGGACAGGGCATCTATGGCTACACCTTC. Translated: CASINRGPGQGIYGYTF.